Sequencing of this T cell receptor (beta chain) was carried out in a study of blood T cell repertoires in COVID-19. Profiled with immunoSEQ multiplex PCR; TCRdb holds only in-frame clones, not every one. The sample records 150,000 to 190,000 clones, 75% to 85% being singletons. The CDR3 has 13 residues. Germline-derived CDR1 and CDR2 are LNHDA and SQIVND (reference sequence). The germline V and J ends were trimmed by 10 bases and 3 bases, with 10 bases remaining between them. The clonotype was recovered from a man between 60 and 70 years old with acute or convalescent COVID-19. The chain carries TRBV19 and TRBJ1-6; a possible D gene is TRBD1 (6 bases). Source material: peripheral blood. The CDR3 reads CATSDSYNSPLHF. The CDR3 bases are TGTGCCACCTCGGACAGCTATAATTCACCCCTCCACTTT.